Listed below are T cell receptor beta chains from one sample, sequenced in a study of cytomegalovirus exposure and HLA in healthy donors. Clones were read by immunoSEQ multiplex PCR, and TCRdb kept only the in-frame ones, dropping some. The table lists 45,000 to 60,000 clones. Sequenced: PBMCs. Every receptor here comes from a male donor in good health and CMV-seronegative. CDR3s include the opening cysteine and the closing phenylalanine or tryptophan. Each record gives: V gene, D gene, J gene, CDR3 DNA, CDR3 protein. A D gene is named only where the DNA matches it firmly.

TRBV30	-	TRBJ2-7	TGTGCCTGGAGTGTACAGGGTTACGAGCAGTACTTC	CAWSVQGYEQYF
TRBV4-1	TRBD2	TRBJ2-1	TGCGCCAGCAGCTACTATGGACTAGCGGTCTCCTACAATGAGCAGTTCTTC	CASSYYGLAVSYNEQFF
TRBV5-1	-	TRBJ2-2	TGCGCCAGCAGCCCCAGCGGCACCGGGGAGCTGTTTTTT	CASSPSGTGELFF
TRBV27	-	TRBJ2-7	TGTGCCAGCAGTTTACAGGGCTACGAGCAGTACTTC	CASSLQGYEQYF
TRBV18	-	TRBJ2-3	TGTGCCAGCTCACCCCCCCTGGGAGTCTTTAGCACAGATACGCAGTATTTT	CASSPPLGVFSTDTQYF
TRBV6-5	TRBD1	TRBJ2-7	TGTGCCAGCAGCCCGGACAGGGGGCAATACGAGCAGTACTTC	CASSPDRGQYEQYF
TRBV5-4	TRBD1	TRBJ2-1	TGTGCCAGCAGCCCGACAGGGATCAATGAGCAGTTCTTC	CASSPTGINEQFF
TRBV5-4	TRBD1	TRBJ1-1	TGTGCCAGCAGCGAAACAGGGGACACTGAAGCTTTCTTT	CASSETGDTEAFF
TRBV27	TRBD1	TRBJ1-1	TGTGCCAGCAAAGGACAGGGAGAGAAGGACACTGAAGCTTTCTTT	CASKGQGEKDTEAFF
TRBV14	-	TRBJ1-1	TGTGCCAGCACCTCTCTTGAGAAAGGGGGTAAAAAAGCTTTCTTT	CASTSLEKGGKKAFF
TRBV5-6	TRBD2	TRBJ2-5	TGTGCCAGCAGGGTACTAGCGGGGGGCGGGGAGACCCAGTACTTC	CASRVLAGGGETQYF
TRBV30	-	TRBJ1-2	TGTGCCTGGAGTGATTACACCGGGACATTGTATGGCTACACCTTC	CAWSDYTGTLYGYTF
TRBV5-6	TRBD1	TRBJ2-7	TGTGCCAGCAGCTTAGGCAGGGGGGGACAGGGAGTCCCGGAGAGGGACTTC	CASSLGRGGQGVPERDF
TRBV9	TRBD2	TRBJ2-1	TGTGCCAGCAGCGTATTTGACGGGAGGAGCGGGCGGAGGGATGAGCAGTTCTTC	CASSVFDGRSGRRDEQFF
TRBV4-1	-	TRBJ2-7	TGCGCCAGCAGCCAAGAAACAGCCCTGGAGCAGTACTTC	CASSQETALEQYF
TRBV19	TRBD1	TRBJ1-1	TGTGCCAGTAGCGGACAGGGAGCCACTGAAGCTTTCTTT	CASSGQGATEAFF
TRBV5-8	TRBD1	TRBJ1-2	TGTGCCAGCAGCTTGGAGGGACAGGGGGGCTACACCTTC	CASSLEGQGGYTF
TRBV19	TRBD2	TRBJ2-1	TGTGCCAGTAGTATAATAGCGGGGGGCCCATATGAGCAGTTCTTC	CASSIIAGGPYEQFF
TRBV30	-	TRBJ1-5	TGTGCCTGGAGTGTACCCAGGCCCCATAGCAATCAGCCCCAGCATTTT	CAWSVPRPHSNQPQHF
TRBV18	-	TRBJ2-1	TGTGCCAGCTCCCCTGGACATAACGACAATGAGCAGTTCTTC	CASSPGHNDNEQFF
TRBV9	-	TRBJ2-1	TGTGCCAGCAGCGCGGACTTAAGCTCCTACAATGAGCAGTTCTTC	CASSADLSSYNEQFF
TRBV7-2	-	TRBJ2-2	TGTGCCAGCAGCTTAGGAGACAGGAACACCGGGGAGCTGTTTTTT	CASSLGDRNTGELFF
TRBV6-1	-	TRBJ1-5	TGTGCCACCAGGGGCATGGGCAATCAGCCCCAGCATTTT	CATRGMGNQPQHF
TRBV10-1	TRBD1	TRBJ1-6	TGCGCCAGCAGGAGGGACAGGGGGCCGGGGAATTCACCCCTCCACTTT	CASRRDRGPGNSPLHF
TRBV4-1	-	TRBJ1-1	TGCGCCAGCAGCCATCCCCACTTACCTAACACTGAAGCTTTCTTT	CASSHPHLPNTEAFF
TRBV6-6	TRBD1	TRBJ1-2	TGTGCCAGCAGTTACAGCGACAGGGCCGAGGGCTACACCTTC	CASSYSDRAEGYTF
TRBV2	TRBD1	TRBJ2-7	TGTGCCAGCGGAAGAGCGGGACAGGGCCCCTACGAGCAGTACTTC	CASGRAGQGPYEQYF
TRBV27	TRBD2	TRBJ2-7	TGTGCCAGTAAGACTAGCGGGGACAACGAGCAGTACTTC	CASKTSGDNEQYF
TRBV14	-	TRBJ2-7	TGTGCCAGCAGCCTGACACTGGGCGACGAGCAGTACTTC	CASSLTLGDEQYF
TRBV10-3	-	TRBJ1-2	TGTGCCACCCGAGGGCAAGAATATGGCTACACCTTC	CATRGQEYGYTF
TRBV5-1	-	TRBJ1-4	TGCGCCAGCAGCGAGGCCTCAACTAATGAAAAACTGTTTTTT	CASSEASTNEKLFF
TRBV5-1	TRBD1	TRBJ1-2	TGCGCCAGCAGCTCATCAACAGGGGGAGTTAAAGTTGACTATGGCTACACCTTC	CASSSSTGGVKVDYGYTF
TRBV2	TRBD1	TRBJ2-7	TGTGCCAGCAGTGAAGTCCGACAGGGAAAGAACGAGCAGTACTTC	CASSEVRQGKNEQYF
TRBV30	TRBD1	TRBJ1-1	TGTGCCTGGAACAGGGGCGGGAACACTGAAGCTTTCTTT	CAWNRGGNTEAFF
TRBV19	TRBD2	TRBJ2-3	TGTGCCAGTAGTATACAATCTAGCGGCTTGCAGTATTTT	CASSIQSSGLQYF
TRBV18	-	TRBJ1-6	TGTGCCAGCTCACCTTCAGGCATAAATTCACCCCTCCACTTT	CASSPSGINSPLHF
TRBV6-5	TRBD1	TRBJ1-2	TGTGCCAGCAGAGCAGACAGGGTGGGCTACACCTTC	CASRADRVGYTF
TRBV29-1	-	TRBJ2-1	TGCAGCGTTGGGTCCCAGAAGCAGTTCTTC	CSVGSQKQFF
TRBV19	TRBD1	TRBJ1-1	TGTGCCAGTAACCCCGGGACAGGGGAGGTGCGGGCTTTCTTT	CASNPGTGEVRAFF
TRBV29-1	TRBD1	TRBJ1-5	TGCAGCGCCGGACAGGGGGCCGGGCAGCCCCAGCATTTT	CSAGQGAGQPQHF
TRBV5-1	-	TRBJ1-6	TGCGCCAGCAGCTTGTTCGGGACTCCACCCCTCCACTTT	CASSLFGTPPLHF
TRBV15	-	TRBJ1-2	TGTGCCACCAGCAGAGAGAAGGGGTATGGCTACACCTTC	CATSREKGYGYTF
TRBV10-3	-	TRBJ1-2	TGTGCCATTCCAAGGGGGAACTATGGCTACACCTTC	CAIPRGNYGYTF
TRBV5-4	-	TRBJ2-5	TGTGCCAGCAGCTTGTCGTCCCGAGAGGCTCGTCGGGAGACCCAGTACTTC	CASSLSSREARRETQYF